This T cell receptor (beta chain) comes out of a study of blood T cell repertoires in COVID-19. Study-level background: T cells, B-cell-depleted T cells, or PBMCs supplied cDNA or gDNA.

Produced via immunoSEQ multiplex PCR; TCRdb's table is partial and in-frame only. Here the sample spans around 300,000 clones, approximately 86% being singletons. CDR1 SGHNT and CDR2 YYREEE come from the germline V gene (reference sequence). The CDR3 loop spans 17 amino acids. V trimming: 1 base; J trimming: 0 bases; junction bases outside the gene matches: 8. Sequencing used PBMCs or T cells enriched from blood (not recorded which). The clonotype comes from a woman between 25 and 40 years old who had recovered from COVID-19. The chain combines TRBV5-4 with TRBJ2-7, with TRBD2 matching over 9 bases. The CDR3 sequence is CASSLILAGPLSYEQYF. In DNA form, the CDR3 reads TGTGCCAGCAGCTTGATACTAGCGGGCCCGCTCTCCTACGAGCAGTACTTC.